These 8 T cell receptor beta chains were all obtained from the same sample, sequenced in a study of technical replicates of blood from a handful of donors. TCRdb's copy holds only in-frame clones and misses some; the assay was immunoSEQ multiplex PCR. The repertoire includes about 83,000 clones, about 96% of them detected once, and approximately 0.32% sits in the top ten. Sample: T cells isolated from PBMCs. The origin of the receptors is a human donor in good health.

V and J are TRBV5-1 and TRBJ2-7; 7 nucleotides line up with TRBD1. Trimming cost V 4 bases and J 2 bases; bases outside gene matches: 12. The CDR3 runs 16 residues. From germline, CDR1 is SGHRS and CDR2 YFSETQ. CDR3 in DNA: TGCGCCAGCAGCGTACTGACAGGGACGAAAACCTACGAGCAGTACTTC. It encodes CASSVLTGTKTYEQYF.

This chain uses TRBV27 with TRBJ2-3, with 8 nucleotides matching TRBD2. This CDR3 region has 17 residues. The germline V gene encodes CDR1 MNHEY and CDR2 SMNVEV (reference sequence). Germline trimming cut 5 bases from V and 0 bases from J; bases unmatched to any gene: 10. Here the CDR3 DNA reads TGTGCCAGCAGTGACCAGGGACTAGTGATTAGCACAGATACGCAGTATTTT. It encodes CASSDQGLVISTDTQYF.

This chain joins TRBV7-9 and TRBJ2-1; perhaps TRBD1 as D (5 bases). Trimming took 0 bases from V and 5 from J, leaving 11 bases between them. This CDR3 has 15 residues. From germline, CDR1 is SEHNR and CDR2 FQNEAQ (reference sequence). The CDR3 nucleotides are TGTGCCAGCAGCTTAGCGCTCGTAGGGGACAATGAGCAGTTCTTC. Encoded protein: CASSLALVGDNEQFF.

The chain uses TRBV5-6 and TRBJ2-5; TRBD1 agrees at 7 bases. Trimming cost V 0 bases and J 5 bases; bases outside gene matches: 7. The CDR3 runs to 15 residues. Germline V gene sequence: CDR1 SGHDT, CDR2 YYEEEE. The CDR3 region is CASSLGVPRGETQYF. The CDR3 DNA reads as TGTGCCAGCAGCTTGGGGGTCCCCAGGGGGGAGACCCAGTACTTC.

The chain is built from TRBV5-4 and TRBJ2-5; TRBD1 matches 8 bases. CDR3 length equals 15 residues. The germline V gene has CDR1 SGHNT and CDR2 YYREEE (reference sequence). V was clipped by 4 bases and J by 2 bases; unmatched bases: 7. The CDR3 reads CASSLGQGRQETQYF. DNA for the CDR3: TGTGCCAGCAGCCTAGGACAGGGAAGACAAGAGACCCAGTACTTC.

The genes are TRBV9 and TRBJ2-1; TRBD2 is a possible D gene (5 bases). This CDR3 contains 14 residues. Trimming took 6 bases from V and 0 from J, leaving 10 bases between them. Germline-derived CDR1 and CDR2 are SGDLS and YYNGEE. This CDR3 is CASNGGRSYNEQFF. CDR3 in DNA: TGTGCCAGCAACGGAGGCCGCTCCTACAATGAGCAGTTCTTC.

This sequence joins TRBV7-9 and TRBJ1-1; no firm D call. Trimming cost V 5 bases and J 4 bases, with 14 bases left between them. CDR3 size: 14 residues. Germline CDR1 is SEHNR and CDR2 is FQNEAQ (reference sequence). The CDR3 here is CASSPQRSGTEAFF. The CDR3 coding sequence is TGTGCCAGCAGCCCGCAGCGGAGCGGCACTGAAGCTTTCTTT.

J is TRBJ1-1 and V is TRBV9; 9 bases map to TRBD1. CDR3 length: 14 amino acids. J lost 8 bases, V lost 4 bases, and 9 bases had no gene match. Germline V gene data show CDR1 as SGDLS and CDR2 as YYNGEE. CDR3 region: CASSLQGTGREAFF. The CDR3 region has the DNA TGTGCCAGCAGCTTACAGGGGACAGGGAGGGAAGCTTTCTTT.